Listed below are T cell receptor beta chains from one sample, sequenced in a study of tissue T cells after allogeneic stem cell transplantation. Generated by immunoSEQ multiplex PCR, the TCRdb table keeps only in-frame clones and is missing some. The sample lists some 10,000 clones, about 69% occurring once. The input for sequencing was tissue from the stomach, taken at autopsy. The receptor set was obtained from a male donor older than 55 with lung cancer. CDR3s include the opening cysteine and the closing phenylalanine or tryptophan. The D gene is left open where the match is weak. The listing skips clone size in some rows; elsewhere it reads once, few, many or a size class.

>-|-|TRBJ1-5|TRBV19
CASSMYVDQPQHF
TGTGCCAGTAGTATGTATGTCGATCAGCCCCAGCATTTT
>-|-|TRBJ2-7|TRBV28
CASSQTPEQYF
TGTGCCAGCAGTCAAACTCCGGAGCAGTACTTC
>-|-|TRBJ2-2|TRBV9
CASSVKAGELFF
TGTGCCAGCAGCGTTAAGGCCGGGGAGCTGTTTTTT
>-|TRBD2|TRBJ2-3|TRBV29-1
CSVAPGTSGRNTQYF
TGCAGCGTTGCTCCCGGGACTAGCGGGAGAAATACGCAGTATTTT
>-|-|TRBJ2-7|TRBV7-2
CASSRQGYEQYF
TGTGCCAGCAGCCGCCAAGGATACGAGCAGTACTTC
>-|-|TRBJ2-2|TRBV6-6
CASSYSEGTGELFF
TGTGCCAGCAGTTACTCGGAGGGTACCGGGGAGCTGTTTTTT
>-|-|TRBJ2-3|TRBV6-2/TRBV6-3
CASSYLRGSLTDTQYF
TGTGCCAGCAGTTACCTTCGTGGGTCCCTCACAGATACGCAGTATTTT
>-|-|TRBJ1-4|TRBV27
CASSLSFATNEKLFF
TGTGCCAGCAGTTTATCGTTTGCAACTAATGAAAAACTGTTTTTT
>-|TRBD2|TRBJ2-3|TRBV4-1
CASSQGTSGWSDTQYF
TGCGCCAGCAGCCAAGGGACTAGCGGTTGGTCGGATACGCAGTATTTT
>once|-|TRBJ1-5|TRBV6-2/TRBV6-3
CASSNHSWRQPQHF
TGTGCCAGCAGTAACCACAGTTGGCGTCAGCCCCAGCATTTT
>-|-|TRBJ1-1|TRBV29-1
CSVEGEMNTEAFF
TGCAGCGTTGAGGGGGAAATGAACACTGAAGCTTTCTTT
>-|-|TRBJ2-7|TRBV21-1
CASSKGWPYEQYF
TGTGCCAGCAGCAAAGGGTGGCCCTACGAGCAGTACTTC
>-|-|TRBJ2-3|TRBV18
CASSPFSRGDTQYF
TGTGCCAGCTCACCATTCTCCCGGGGAGATACGCAGTATTTT
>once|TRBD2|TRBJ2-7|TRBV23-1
CASSKLADDYEQYF
TGCGCCAGCAGTAAACTAGCGGACGACTACGAGCAGTACTTC
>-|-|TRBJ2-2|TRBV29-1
CSVEVTGELFF
TGCAGCGTTGAAGTTACCGGGGAGCTGTTTTTT
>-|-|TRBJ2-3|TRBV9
CASSGGGLSTDTQYF
TGTGCCAGCAGCGGGGGCGGTTTAAGCACAGATACGCAGTATTTT
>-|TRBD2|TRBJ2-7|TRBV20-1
CSASWLAVPYEQYF
TGCAGTGCTAGTTGGCTAGCGGTCCCCTACGAGCAGTACTTC
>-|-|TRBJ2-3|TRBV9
CASSTGGLSDTQYF
TGTGCCAGCAGCACCGGGGGCCTGAGTGATACGCAGTATTTT
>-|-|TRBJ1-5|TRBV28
CASNLGTNQPQHF
TGTGCCAGCAATTTAGGGACGAATCAGCCCCAGCATTTT
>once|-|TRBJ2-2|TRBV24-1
CATRGGLTNTGELFF
TGTGCCACCAGGGGAGGACTCACGAACACCGGGGAGCTGTTTTTT
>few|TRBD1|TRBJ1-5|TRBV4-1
CASSQDWGQPNQPQHF
TGCGCCAGCAGCCAAGATTGGGGACAGCCCAATCAGCCCCAGCATTTT
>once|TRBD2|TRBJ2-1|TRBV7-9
CASSSPGLAGGFQFF
TGTGCCAGCAGCTCCCCGGGACTAGCGGGAGGGTTTCAGTTCTTC
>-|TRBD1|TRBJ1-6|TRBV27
CASSLEQGLSPLHF
TGTGCCAGCAGTTTAGAACAGGGGTTATCACCCCTCCACTTT
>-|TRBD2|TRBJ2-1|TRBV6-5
CASSYSKRGGNEQFF
TGTGCCAGCAGTTACAGCAAACGGGGGGGCAATGAGCAGTTCTTC
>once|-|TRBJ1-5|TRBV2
CASLEMGISNQPQHF
TGTGCCAGCCTAGAGATGGGAATTAGCAATCAGCCCCAGCATTTT
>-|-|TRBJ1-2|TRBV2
CASVTVDYGYTF
TGTGCCAGCGTAACGGTTGACTATGGCTACACCTTC
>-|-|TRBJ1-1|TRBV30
CAWSLQWGNTEAFF
TGTGCCTGGAGTCTCCAATGGGGGAACACTGAAGCTTTCTTT
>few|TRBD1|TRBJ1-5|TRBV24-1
CATSLNFSGTGRRAQHF
TGTGCCACCAGTCTTAACTTTTCCGGGACAGGGAGAAGGGCCCAGCATTTT
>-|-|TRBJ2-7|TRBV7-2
CASSFQVSYEQYF
TGTGCCAGCAGCTTTCAAGTCTCCTACGAGCAGTACTTC
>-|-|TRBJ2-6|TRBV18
CASSPERSGANVLTF
TGTGCCAGCTCCCCCGAGCGCTCTGGGGCCAACGTCCTGACTTTC
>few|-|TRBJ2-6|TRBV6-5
CASKIYPGANVLTF
TGTGCCAGCAAAATCTACCCTGGGGCCAACGTCCTGACTTTC
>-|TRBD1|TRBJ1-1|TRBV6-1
CASSEVPYAGGTEAFF
TGTGCCAGCAGTGAAGTCCCGTATGCAGGGGGCACTGAAGCTTTCTTT
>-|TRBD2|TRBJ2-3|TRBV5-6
CASSYLGAGGTDTQYF
TGTGCCAGCAGCTACCTGGGAGCGGGGGGGACAGATACGCAGTATTTT
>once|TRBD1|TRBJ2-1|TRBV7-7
CASSLGQGSYNEQFF
TGTGCTAGCAGCCTGGGACAGGGTTCCTACAATGAGCAGTTCTTC
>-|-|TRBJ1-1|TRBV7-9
CASSSWGLLNTEAFF
TGTGCCAGCAGCTCTTGGGGGTTGTTGAACACTGAAGCTTTCTTT
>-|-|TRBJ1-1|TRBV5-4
CASSSLDRRYTEAFF
TGTGCCAGCAGCTCCTTGGACAGACGGTATACTGAAGCTTTCTTT
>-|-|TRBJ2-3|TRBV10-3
CAIRDRTDTQYF
TGTGCCATCAGGGATAGGACAGATACGCAGTATTTT
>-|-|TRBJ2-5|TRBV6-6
CASSSGETQYF
TGTGCCAGCAGTTCTGGGGAGACCCAGTACTTC
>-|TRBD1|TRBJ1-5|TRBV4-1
CASSFRTGVDQPQHF
TGCGCCAGCAGCTTTCGTACAGGGGTTGATCAGCCCCAGCATTTT
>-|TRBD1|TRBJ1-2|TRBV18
CASNTGGNGYTF
TGTGCCAGCAACACAGGGGGCAATGGCTACACCTTC
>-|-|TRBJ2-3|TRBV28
CASTPGGPDTQYF
TGTGCCAGCACCCCCGGAGGGCCGGATACGCAGTATTTT
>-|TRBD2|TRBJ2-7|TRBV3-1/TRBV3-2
CASSHSGRAAYEQYF
TGTGCCAGCAGCCATAGCGGGAGGGCCGCCTACGAGCAGTACTTC
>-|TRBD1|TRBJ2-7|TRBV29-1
CSHMTGSEQYF
TGCAGCCATATGACAGGGTCCGAGCAGTACTTC
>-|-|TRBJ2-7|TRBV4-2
CASSQGLRTQDEQYF
TGTGCCAGCAGCCAAGGACTCCGGACACAGGACGAGCAGTACTTC
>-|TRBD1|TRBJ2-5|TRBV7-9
CASSPQGGFQETQYF
TGTGCCAGCAGCCCACAGGGGGGCTTCCAAGAGACCCAGTACTTC
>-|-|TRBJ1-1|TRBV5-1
CASSGARGTEAFF
TGCGCCAGCAGTGGGGCGCGCGGCACTGAAGCTTTCTTT
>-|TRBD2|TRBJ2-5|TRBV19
CASSAGLAGGETQYF
TGTGCCAGTAGTGCGGGACTAGCGGGGGGTGAGACCCAGTACTTC
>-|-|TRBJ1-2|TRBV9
CASSVADAQGYGYTF
TGTGCCAGCAGCGTAGCCGATGCCCAGGGCTATGGCTACACCTTC
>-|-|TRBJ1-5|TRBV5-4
CASSLEVGPNQPQHF
TGTGCCAGCAGCTTGGAGGTAGGACCCAATCAGCCCCAGCATTTT
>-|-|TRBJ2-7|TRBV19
CASSIQGRLAYEQYF
TGTGCCAGTAGTATCCAGGGACGGCTCGCCTACGAGCAGTACTTC
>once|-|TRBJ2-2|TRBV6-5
CASSYSRGGGELFF
TGTGCCAGCAGTTACTCGAGAGGAGGCGGGGAGCTGTTTTTT
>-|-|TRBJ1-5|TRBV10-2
CASSEPTTPWQPQHF
TGCGCCAGCAGTGAGCCTACGACCCCATGGCAGCCCCAGCATTTT
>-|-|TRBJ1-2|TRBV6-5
CASSTTESNYGYTF
TGTGCCAGCAGTACTACAGAGAGCAACTATGGCTACACCTTC
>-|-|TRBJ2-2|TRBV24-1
CATSPRGASKGPGELFF
TGTGCCACCAGTCCCCGAGGGGCCTCCAAGGGTCCCGGGGAGCTGTTTTTT
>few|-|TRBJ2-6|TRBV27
CASSRGGSGANVLTF
TGTGCCAGCAGCCGAGGGGGCTCTGGGGCCAACGTCCTGACTTTC
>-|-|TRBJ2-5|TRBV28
CASSFRRSGGGETQYF
TGTGCCAGCAGTTTCCGCCGGTCCGGGGGAGGAGAGACCCAGTACTTC
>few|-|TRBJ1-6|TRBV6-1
CASSEIDRNSPLHF
TGTGCCAGCAGTGAAATCGACAGGAATTCACCCCTCCACTTT
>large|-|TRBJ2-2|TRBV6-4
CASRQADGELFF
TGTGCCAGCAGACAGGCGGACGGGGAGCTGTTTTTT
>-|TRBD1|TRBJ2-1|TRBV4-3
CASSQDIPGQSYNEQFF
TGCGCCAGCAGCCAAGATATACCGGGACAGTCCTACAATGAGCAGTTCTTC
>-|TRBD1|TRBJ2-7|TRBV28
CASISGVRGREQYF
TGTGCCAGCATCTCGGGGGTCAGGGGGCGCGAGCAGTACTTC